The T cell receptor (beta chain) under discussion was sequenced for a study of cytomegalovirus exposure and HLA in healthy donors. Findings of the study overall: Later analysis identified a missense DCLRE1C variant that was linked to TCR beta V- and J-gene trimming.

Use of 60 Vbeta and 13 Jbeta primers characterized the PCR. The protocol was immunoSEQ multiplex PCR, while the TCRdb copy is restricted to in-frame clones and leaves out a portion. The sample lists some 120,000 clones, more than 65% occurring once. This clone appeared a few times. Its antigen is not identified. This clonotype was sampled from a human donor in good health. Sequencing was carried out using PBMCs.

The CDR3 sequence is CASSQGIGYEQYF. The CDR3 DNA reads as TGTGCCAGCAGCCAGGGGATAGGCTACGAGCAGTACTTC. The V gene is TRBV7-3, the J gene TRBJ2-7; D is possibly TRBD1 (6 bases). Germline V gene data show CDR1 as SGHTA and CDR2 as FQGTGA. V dropped 5 bases and J dropped 3 bases, with 11 bases sitting between them. The CDR3 loop spans 13 amino acids.